This TCR beta chain was obtained from a study of long-term antiretroviral therapy in people with HIV. The germline V gene has CDR1 MNHNS and CDR2 SASEGT. Trimming took 7 bases from V and 3 from J, leaving 16 bases between them. CDR3 length equals 15 residues. Researchers ran immunoSEQ v3.0 at survey level. For each individual sample, sequencing targeted roughly 40,000-55,000 T-cell genomes. Some clones are missing from TCRdb's copy, which holds only in-frame ones; the method was immunoSEQ multiplex PCR. Among under 40,000 clones listed, 80% to 90% were seen once. Donors needed at least one pre-ART PBMC sample plus at least two post-ART samples. In the United States, treatment was given to all participants with HIV. Whole-study results and caveats: An increase in diversity followed ART, yet levels stayed below transplant donor controls.

Comment on this clone: Its target is not known.

The sample here was unsorted PBMCs, taken around 2.7 years before starting antiretroviral therapy. The chain is built from TRBV6-1 and TRBJ1-3, with a possible D match to TRBD1 (6 bases). The TCR was taken from a young woman with HIV. The DNA for the CDR3 is TGTGCCAGCACCACGGGGGGCGCGGGTGGAAACACCATATATTTT. Its translation: CASTTGGAGGNTIYF.